The rows below give T cell receptor beta chains drawn from one sample of a study of blood T cell repertoires in COVID-19. TCRdb keeps only in-frame clones here, not all; method: immunoSEQ multiplex PCR. Found here are about 270,000 clones, over 85% of them singletons; the top ten hold roughly 1.8%. The sequenced sample consisted of PBMCs or T cells enriched from blood (not recorded which). The receptors were gathered from a woman in her sixties who had recovered from COVID-19. CDR3s include the opening cysteine and the closing phenylalanine or tryptophan. D genes are given only for firm matches. Some rows mark clone size as missing; the rest say once, few, many or name a class of expanded clone.

cdr3_aa,cdr3_nt,j_call,d_call,v_call,clone_size
CASSLNREYSNQPQHF,TGTGCCAGCAGCTTGAACAGGGAATATAGCAATCAGCCCCAGCATTTT,TRBJ1-5,-,TRBV5-5,-
CATSDPGLAKQETQYF,TGTGCCACCAGTGATCCGGGACTAGCAAAACAAGAGACCCAGTACTTC,TRBJ2-5,TRBD2,TRBV24-1,-
CASKVGVNTEAFF,TGTGCCAGCAAGGTGGGCGTGAACACTGAAGCTTTCTTT,TRBJ1-1,-,TRBV5-6,-
CASAPGLAGGIVKNIQYF,TGTGCTAGTGCTCCGGGACTAGCGGGAGGGATCGTCAAAAACATTCAGTACTTC,TRBJ2-4,TRBD2,TRBV12-5,-
CASNGQVSNQPQHF,TGTGCCAGCAATGGACAGGTTAGCAATCAGCCCCAGCATTTT,TRBJ1-5,TRBD1,TRBV2,-
CASSRPMGGGSNQPQHF,TGTGCCAGCAGTCGCCCGATGGGAGGGGGTAGCAATCAGCCCCAGCATTTT,TRBJ1-5,-,TRBV6-6,-
CASSLPGNYEQYF,TGTGCCAGCAGCTTACCGGGGAACTACGAGCAGTACTTC,TRBJ2-7,-,TRBV11-3,few
CASSRTSGLRNEQFF,TGTGCCAGCAGCCGAACTAGCGGGCTTCGAAATGAGCAGTTCTTC,TRBJ2-1,TRBD2,TRBV14,few
CASSFSSSYEQYF,TGTGCCAGCAGCTTCTCCAGCTCCTACGAGCAGTACTTC,TRBJ2-7,-,TRBV7-2,-
CATSEYRQGGYEQYF,TGTGCCACCAGTGAATACCGACAGGGAGGTTACGAGCAGTACTTC,TRBJ2-7,-,TRBV24-1,-
CATSDLQYGYTF,TGTGCCACCAGTGATTTACAGTATGGCTACACCTTC,TRBJ1-2,-,TRBV24-1,-
CARSLTGSYGYTF,TGTGCCAGGTCCTTGACAGGGTCCTATGGCTACACCTTC,TRBJ1-2,TRBD1,TRBV2,-
CASSSNTGELFF,TGTGCCAGCAGTAGCAACACCGGGGAGCTGTTTTTT,TRBJ2-2,-,TRBV12-3/TRBV12-4,-
CASSPAGSYNEQFF,TGCGCCAGCAGCCCGGCGGGCAGTTACAATGAGCAGTTCTTC,TRBJ2-1,-,TRBV5-1,once
CASSESRGTLSTDTQYF,TGCGCCAGCAGTGAGTCGAGAGGGACTCTTAGCACAGATACGCAGTATTTT,TRBJ2-3,-,TRBV10-1,-
CASSSPRGLQFFGSPLHF,TGTGCCAGCAGCTCCCCGAGGGGGCTTCAGTTCTTTGGTTCACCCCTCCACTTT,TRBJ1-6,TRBD1,TRBV7-4,once
CAWRQGSTEAFF,TGTGCCTGGAGGCAGGGGAGCACTGAAGCTTTCTTT,TRBJ1-1,-,TRBV30,-
CASRTQNYGYTF,TGTGCCAGCAGGACACAGAACTATGGCTACACCTTC,TRBJ1-2,-,TRBV6-5,-
CASSETGAKSEKLFF,TGTGCCAGTAGCGAAACAGGAGCAAAAAGTGAAAAACTGTTTTTT,TRBJ1-4,-,TRBV19,-
CSASSGGGVRDEQYF,TGCAGTGCTAGTTCGGGGGGCGGGGTCCGGGACGAGCAGTACTTC,TRBJ2-7,-,TRBV20-1,once
CASSLQVQETQYF,TGCGCCAGCAGCTTACAGGTACAAGAGACCCAGTACTTC,TRBJ2-5,-,TRBV5-1,-
CASSFAGRYEQYF,TGTGCCAGCAGCTTCGCGGGCCGCTACGAGCAGTACTTC,TRBJ2-7,-,TRBV7-2,-
CASKLTGTGGYNEQFF,TGTGCCAGCAAACTAACCGGGACAGGGGGCTACAATGAGCAGTTCTTC,TRBJ2-1,TRBD1,TRBV5-5,-
CASSLGAGGMFDNQPQHF,TGTGCCAGCAGCTTAGGGGCAGGGGGTATGTTTGACAATCAGCCCCAGCATTTT,TRBJ1-5,TRBD1,TRBV7-9,-
CASSPQGIYGYTF,TGTGCCAGCAGCCCTCAGGGGATCTATGGCTACACCTTC,TRBJ1-2,-,TRBV5-4,once
CASSTNRRGGYGYTF,TGTGCCAGTAGTACCAACCGGCGGGGTGGCTATGGCTACACCTTC,TRBJ1-2,-,TRBV19,-
CASSASSRTISYEQYF,TGTGCCAGCAGCGCCTCTTCTCGAACAATTTCCTACGAGCAGTACTTC,TRBJ2-7,-,TRBV5-6,-
CASRTDRGSSEAFF,TGTGCCAGTAGGACTGACAGGGGATCGTCTGAAGCTTTCTTT,TRBJ1-1,TRBD1,TRBV19,-
CASSVDSSYGYTF,TGTGCCAGCAGTGTGGACAGCAGCTATGGCTACACCTTC,TRBJ1-2,-,TRBV2,-
CASSLVVAGSGETQYF,TGCGCCAGCAGCTTGGTGGTCGCAGGGTCGGGAGAGACCCAGTACTTC,TRBJ2-5,-,TRBV5-1,-
CASSLSLKETQYF,TGTGCCAGCAGCTTAAGTCTAAAAGAGACCCAGTACTTC,TRBJ2-5,-,TRBV7-9,-
CASRGPPRTEAFF,TGTGCCAGCAGGGGCCCCCCGAGAACTGAAGCTTTCTTT,TRBJ1-1,-,TRBV2,few
CASSQGGQGGFNQPQHF,TGCGCCAGCAGCCAAGGGGGACAGGGAGGGTTCAATCAGCCCCAGCATTTT,TRBJ1-5,TRBD1,TRBV4-1,once
CASTSIGGTEAFF,TGCGCCAGCACCTCTATTGGCGGGACTGAAGCTTTCTTT,TRBJ1-1,-,TRBV10-2,once
CASSFQGQDYGYTF,TGTGCCAGCAGTTTTCAGGGACAGGACTATGGCTACACCTTC,TRBJ1-2,TRBD1,TRBV28,-
CASTAIGFAGTYGYTF,TGTGCCAGCACAGCCATTGGGTTTGCGGGAACTTATGGCTACACCTTC,TRBJ1-2,-,TRBV3-1/TRBV3-2,-
CASSKGMLAGGVETQYF,TGTGCCAGCAGCAAGGGCATGCTCGCGGGGGGCGTGGAGACCCAGTACTTC,TRBJ2-5,TRBD2,TRBV3-1/TRBV3-2,-
CASSFGTKAFF,TGTGCCAGCAGTTTTGGCACGAAGGCTTTCTTT,TRBJ1-1,-,TRBV28,-
CASRQTSSNTGELFF,TGTGCCAGCAGGCAGACTAGCTCTAACACCGGGGAGCTGTTTTTT,TRBJ2-2,TRBD2,TRBV7-3,-
CASSQGQGTGFYTEAFF,TGTGCCAGCAGCCAAGGGCAGGGTACGGGTTTTTACACTGAAGCTTTCTTT,TRBJ1-1,-,TRBV4-2,-